This paragraph covers one TCR beta chain sequence. The data originate from a study of technical replicates of blood from a handful of donors. The CDR3 runs to 16 residues. Germline trimming cut 8 bases from V and 3 bases from J; bases unmatched to any gene: 12. Germline lookup yields CDR1 MRHNA and CDR2 SNTAGT. Generated by immunoSEQ multiplex PCR, the TCRdb table keeps only in-frame clones and is missing some. This sample has tens of thousands of clones, with 95% to 98% found just once. The source of this sequence is a human donor in good health. Sequenced material: T cells isolated from PBMCs. The chain is built from TRBV6-4 and TRBJ2-1; 8 nucleotides match TRBD2. The CDR3 reads CASATEAGVNYNEQFF. CDR3 bases: TGTGCCAGCGCTACCGAAGCGGGAGTCAACTACAATGAGCAGTTCTTC.